This T cell receptor (beta chain) was documented in a study of identical twins. This clonotype came up a few times. Its antigen is not identified. Study-wide results and limits: Recombination models fit unrelated individuals' TCR alpha sharing but underestimated twins'.

Trimming took 6 bases from V and 3 from J, leaving 17 bases between them. The V gene's germline CDR1 is MDHEN and CDR2 SYDVKM. This CDR3 is built from 15 residues. MiXCR was run by TCRdb on the 5' RACE reads, yielding one entry per CDR3 protein. The sample lists under 350,000 distinct CDR3 sequences, roughly 9.8% seen once, with 5.5% to 9% in the top ten. The data also belong to a second study, concerning yellow fever vaccine responses in identical twins.

The rearrangement joins TRBV28 to TRBJ1-2; no firm D call. Material: CD8+ T cells sorted from blood. The receptor was isolated from a woman between 18 and 29 years old in good health. The CDR3 coding sequence is TGTGCCAGCAGCGGGGTCTTGAACCTTTACTATGGCTACACCTTC. It encodes CASSGVLNLYYGYTF.